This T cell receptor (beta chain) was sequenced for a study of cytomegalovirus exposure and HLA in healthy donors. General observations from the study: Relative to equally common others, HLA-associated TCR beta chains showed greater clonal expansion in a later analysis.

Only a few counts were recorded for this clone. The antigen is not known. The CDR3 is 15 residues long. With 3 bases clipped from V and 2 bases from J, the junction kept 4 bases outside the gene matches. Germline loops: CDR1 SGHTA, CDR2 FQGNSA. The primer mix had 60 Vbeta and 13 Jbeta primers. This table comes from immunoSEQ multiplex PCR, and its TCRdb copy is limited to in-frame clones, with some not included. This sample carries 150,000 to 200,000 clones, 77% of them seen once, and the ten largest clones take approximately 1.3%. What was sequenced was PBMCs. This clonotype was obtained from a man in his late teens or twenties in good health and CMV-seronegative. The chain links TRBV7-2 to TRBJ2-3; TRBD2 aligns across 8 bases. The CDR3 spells CASSFRAGDTDTQYF. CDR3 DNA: TGTGCCAGCAGCTTTAGAGCGGGGGACACAGATACGCAGTATTTT.